This T cell receptor (beta chain) comes out of a study of blood T cells in healthy people across ages. The people who gave samples were healthy Caucasians from Russia, aged roughly 6 to 100. As regards this clonotype: Its specificity is unknown.

Combining a sample-barcoded 5' primer with a J-beta primer mix, a second PCR ran for roughly 7 to 12 cycles. Samples each returned at least 3 million CDR3-containing paired-end reads. Each CDR3 protein gets one entry after TCRdb re-called the 5' RACE reads with MiXCR. The table has approximately 940,000 distinct CDR3 sequences, 45% to 50% seen once. Study-wide findings and caveats: Across the age range, TCR beta diversity per million T cells fell in a roughly linear way.

This sequence was found in a man younger than 45 in good health. The specimen sequenced was blood.

CDR3 amino acids: CSVEGWRDGANEQYF. CDR3 DNA sequence: TGCAGCGTTGAAGGGTGGAGGGACGGGGCCAATGAGCAGTACTTC. The chain couples TRBV29-1 to TRBJ2-7; weak D call: TRBD2 (6 bases). The germline gives CDR1 SQVTM, CDR2 ANQGSEA. The CDR3 sequence is 15 residues long. Trimming took off 1 base at V and 7 bases at J, with 20 bases between the two ends.